Shown below are 9 T cell receptor beta chains from a single sample sequenced in a study of cytomegalovirus exposure and HLA in healthy donors. A multiplex PCR was run with 60 Vbeta primers and 13 Jbeta primers. Some clones are missing from TCRdb's copy, which holds only in-frame ones; the method was immunoSEQ multiplex PCR. The sample holds 65,000 to 75,000 clones, around 67% seen once. The sequencing input was PBMCs. The origin of the receptors is a woman in her 30s in good health and CMV-seronegative.

This clone was counted between two and nine times. The genes are TRBV6-6 and TRBJ1-2; 7 bases map to TRBD1. The CDR3 spans 13 residues. Germline V gene lookup returns CDR1 MNHNY and CDR2 SVGAGI (reference sequence). The V gene end was trimmed by 6 bases and the J gene end by 7 bases; junction bases not matched to a gene: 8. The CDR3: CASSLDRVGGYTF. The CDR3 DNA reads as TGTGCCAGCAGCCTCGACAGGGTCGGTGGCTACACCTTC.

This chain connects TRBV6-1 to TRBJ2-3; D gene ambiguous. V shed 2 bases and J shed 2 bases, with 14 bases lying between them. The CDR3 covers 16 residues. Germline values: CDR1 MNHNS, CDR2 SASEGT. The CDR3 region is CASSESPHWATDTQYF. The CDR3 region has the DNA TGTGCCAGCAGTGAAAGCCCCCATTGGGCCACAGATACGCAGTATTTT.

A few counts support this clone. V usage is TRBV4-1 and J usage is TRBJ1-1, with D perhaps TRBD1 (5 bases). Trimming cost V 2 bases and J 5 bases, with 15 bases left between them. CDR1 and CDR2 from the germline V gene are MGHRA and YSYEKL. The CDR3 is made up of 15 amino acids. The CDR3 is CASSQPDKLGTEAFF. The CDR3, as DNA: TGCGCCAGCAGCCAACCGGACAAGCTCGGGACTGAAGCTTTCTTT.

V usage is TRBV5-4 and J usage is TRBJ1-1; 8 bases line up with TRBD1. The CDR3 is made up of 16 amino acids. The germline gives CDR1 SGHNT, CDR2 YYREEE (reference sequence). Losses at the gene ends were 4 bases for V and 1 base for J; bases not matched to a gene: 9. CDR3 bases: TGTGCCAGCAGCCGGGGCGGACAGGGAGGGAACACTGAAGCTTTCTTT. Residues: CASSRGGQGGNTEAFF.

This chain joins TRBV2 and TRBJ2-3; the match to TRBD2 covers 7 bases. From germline, CDR1 is SNHLY and CDR2 FYNNEI. V lost 4 bases and J lost 3; bases outside the gene matches: 4. The CDR3 runs 14 residues. The CDR3: CASSGGGWTDTQYF. The CDR3 bases are TGTGCCAGCAGTGGCGGGGGATGGACAGATACGCAGTATTTT.

Remarks on this clone: One end of the junction fails to match germline, which may point to a read error. Other DNA sequences from this sample encode an identical CDR3 as well. The CDR3 DNA is TGTGCCAGCAACTTAAGGCAGGCCTACGAGCAGTACTTC. Amino acids: CASNLRQAYEQYF. The genes are TRBV7-8 and TRBJ2-7; D call uncertain. Germline V gives CDR1 SGHVS, CDR2 FQNEAQ. The CDR3 is 13 amino acids.

This clone has only a few counts. This rearrangement joins TRBV5-4 to TRBJ1-1; 10 bases line up with TRBD1. Germline V gene sequence: CDR1 SGHNT, CDR2 YYREEE (reference sequence). After removal of 4 bases from V and 3 bases from J, the junction contained 12 bases not matched to a gene. CDR3 size: 17 residues. CDR3 loop: CASSPPPLGTGDTEAFF. CDR3 DNA sequence: TGTGCCAGCAGCCCACCACCCCTGGGGACAGGGGACACTGAAGCTTTCTTT.

The chain combines TRBV27 with TRBJ1-6; D ambiguous. CDR1 is MNHEY and CDR2 is SMNVEV in the germline V gene (reference sequence). V was pared by 3 bases and J by 9 bases, with 18 bases between. The CDR3 runs to 16 residues. The chain's CDR3 is CASSFFSEIRGSPLHF. Written as DNA, the CDR3 is TGTGCCAGCAGTTTCTTCTCCGAGATCAGAGGTTCACCCCTCCACTTT.

The V call is TRBV2, the J call TRBJ2-1; D is unclear. The CDR3 loop spans 11 amino acids. Germline V gene lookup returns CDR1 SNHLY and CDR2 FYNNEI. V was clipped by 7 bases and J by 4 bases, with 5 bases between them. The DNA for the CDR3 is TGTGCCAGCACGGTGTACAATGAGCAGTTCTTC. This gives the protein CASTVYNEQFF.